The sequence of this T cell receptor beta chain was determined in a study of lymphopenia after photon versus proton radiotherapy. Germline CDR1 SEHNR, CDR2 FQNEAQ (reference sequence). Trimming stripped 1 base from V and 5 bases from J, with 11 bases between. The CDR3 has 14 residues. Study findings and constraints: Survival link was tested only in deceased patients; proton benefit remains a possibility. Post-nadir diversity loss with photons came from oligoclonal expansion, particularly CD8+ Temra cells. Proton therapy kept repertoires fairly stable, unlike photons, which gained effector/memory cells. Larger post-nadir TCR diversity loss correlated inversely with survival in deceased patients.

TCRdb's table, derived via immunoSEQ multiplex PCR, lists solely in-frame clones and lacks some. The table shows about 62,000 clones, with about 90% occurring only once. As for this clone: Its target is unknown.

This clonotype originated in a man older than 75 with esophageal cancer. This material consisted of peripheral blood, taken from a patient treated with proton-based radiotherapy. This rearrangement joins TRBV7-9 to TRBJ2-5, with D perhaps TRBD1 (5 bases). In DNA, the CDR3 is TGTGCCAGCAGCTTAGGGGGCTCCTGGGAGACCCAGTACTTC. It yields the protein CASSLGGSWETQYF. The variable domain in full, with the rest retrieved from reference TRBV7-9 and TRBJ2-5, is DTGVSQNPRHKITKRGQNVTFRCDPISEHNRLYWYRQTLGQGPEFLTYFQNEAQLEKSRLLSDRFSAERPKGSFSTLEIQRTEQGDSAMYLCASSLGGSWETQYFGPGTRLLVL.